This T cell receptor beta chain stems from a study of CD8+CD57+ T cells in acquired aplastic anemia. Background on the study: Sorted CD4+ and CD8+ cells gave an average of about 3.4 ug of DNA.

CDR1 is SQVTM and CDR2 is ANQGSEA in the germline V gene. The junction had 10 bases not matched to a gene; V was cut back by 2 bases and J by 8 bases. The CDR3 loop spans 15 amino acids. Before being chosen for sequencing, patients had shown CD8+CD57+ cell expansion by flow cytometry. Blood was sampled before the patients had received any therapy. This clonotype came up many times. Genomic DNA was employed as the template in profiling TCR beta VDJ and CDR3. TCRdb processed the reads anew with MiXCR; each CDR3 protein has one entry. The sample lists roughly 260,000 distinct CDR3 sequences, more than 40% occurring once.

The source is a human donor with aplastic anemia. V and J are TRBV29-1 and TRBJ2-1, with 9 bases that match TRBD2. The sample taken for sequencing was sorted CD4+, CD8+, or CD8+CD57+ T cells (not recorded which) from PBMCs. The CDR3 loop is CSVEPNSGSRDEQFF. The CDR3 nucleotides are TGCAGCGTTGAACCAAATAGCGGGAGTAGGGATGAGCAGTTCTTC.